This is a list of T cell receptor beta chains from one sample in a study of blood T cell repertoires in COVID-19. Profiled with immunoSEQ multiplex PCR; TCRdb holds only in-frame clones, not every one. Of some 200,000 clones detected, approximately 83% appear once; the ten largest clones hold roughly 1.3%. The specimen was peripheral blood. The source of these receptors is a woman aged 25 to 45 with COVID-19, enrolled during active disease. CDR3s include the opening cysteine and the closing phenylalanine or tryptophan. Each record gives: CDR3 DNA, CDR3 protein, J gene, D gene, V gene, clone size. A D gene is named only where the DNA matches it firmly. Size is stated for part of the rows, as once, few or many counts, or as a class when the clone is expanded.

CDR3nt: TGTGCCAGCAGCGTAGGCGGGGGCTGGAACACTGAAGCTTTCTTT; CDR3aa: CASSVGGGWNTEAFF; j_gene: TRBJ1-1; d_gene: -; v_gene: TRBV9; abundance: once
CDR3nt: TGCAGCGCCTCCGGGACAGGGCAAGAGACCCAGTACTTC; CDR3aa: CSASGTGQETQYF; j_gene: TRBJ2-5; d_gene: TRBD1; v_gene: TRBV29-1; abundance: -
CDR3nt: TGTGCCAGCGCCATTGGCGGGGGGGCGTTAGATACGCAGTATTTT; CDR3aa: CASAIGGGALDTQYF; j_gene: TRBJ2-3; d_gene: TRBD2; v_gene: TRBV9; abundance: -
CDR3nt: TGTGCCAGTAGTACACTCACAGGGGGCAGGGGTCAGCCCCAGCATTTT; CDR3aa: CASSTLTGGRGQPQHF; j_gene: TRBJ1-5; d_gene: TRBD1; v_gene: TRBV19; abundance: -
CDR3nt: TGTGCCAGCACCCCCTCCAGCGGGACCTACAATGAGCAGTTCTTC; CDR3aa: CASTPSSGTYNEQFF; j_gene: TRBJ2-1; d_gene: TRBD2; v_gene: TRBV11-2; abundance: few
CDR3nt: TGTGCCAGCAGCTTGACAGGGAGAACTGAAGCTTTCTTT; CDR3aa: CASSLTGRTEAFF; j_gene: TRBJ1-1; d_gene: TRBD1; v_gene: TRBV7-9; abundance: -
CDR3nt: TGTGCCAGCAGCGTAGCGGTCATGGAGACCCAGTACTTC; CDR3aa: CASSVAVMETQYF; j_gene: TRBJ2-5; d_gene: -; v_gene: TRBV9; abundance: -
CDR3nt: TGTGCCAGCAGCTTGGCCGCTAGCGGGGGAGATACGCAGTATTTT; CDR3aa: CASSLAASGGDTQYF; j_gene: TRBJ2-3; d_gene: TRBD2; v_gene: TRBV5-4; abundance: -
CDR3nt: TGCAGCGCCCTAGAGATCTCTAGCACAGATACGCAGTATTTT; CDR3aa: CSALEISSTDTQYF; j_gene: TRBJ2-3; d_gene: -; v_gene: TRBV29-1; abundance: -
CDR3nt: TGTGCCAGTAGTACCTCAGAGAGGTCATACACCTTC; CDR3aa: CASSTSERSYTF; j_gene: TRBJ1-2; d_gene: -; v_gene: TRBV19; abundance: -
CDR3nt: TGTGCCAGCAGTTACAATCTAGCGGGAGGTCCATTCGTACTCTTC; CDR3aa: CASSYNLAGGPFVLF; j_gene: TRBJ2-1; d_gene: TRBD2; v_gene: TRBV6-2/TRBV6-3; abundance: -
CDR3nt: TGTGCCTGGAGAAAGGGAGGGACCCAAGAGACCCAGTACTTC; CDR3aa: CAWRKGGTQETQYF; j_gene: TRBJ2-5; d_gene: TRBD2; v_gene: TRBV30; abundance: many
CDR3nt: TGTGCCAGCTCCCCGGGGGGCAACACTGAAGCTTTCTTT; CDR3aa: CASSPGGNTEAFF; j_gene: TRBJ1-1; d_gene: -; v_gene: TRBV18; abundance: once
CDR3nt: TGTGCCATCAGACCGGACGGGACCTACGAGCAGTACTTC; CDR3aa: CAIRPDGTYEQYF; j_gene: TRBJ2-7; d_gene: -; v_gene: TRBV10-3; abundance: -
CDR3nt: TGTGCCAGCAGCAACACAGGGGCGGGCAATCAGCCCCAGCATTTT; CDR3aa: CASSNTGAGNQPQHF; j_gene: TRBJ1-5; d_gene: TRBD1; v_gene: TRBV7-9; abundance: -
CDR3nt: TGTGCCAGCAGCACCGCCGACAGGCCCGCTAGCACAGATACGCAGTATTTT; CDR3aa: CASSTADRPASTDTQYF; j_gene: TRBJ2-3; d_gene: -; v_gene: TRBV9; abundance: -
CDR3nt: TGCAGCGCCGATACCCGGGAGAACTATGGCTACACCTTC; CDR3aa: CSADTRENYGYTF; j_gene: TRBJ1-2; d_gene: -; v_gene: TRBV29-1; abundance: -
CDR3nt: TGTGCCAGCAGCCTTAAAGGTCGGGGACTAGCGGGGCTTTCTAGCACAGATACGCAGTATTTT; CDR3aa: CASSLKGRGLAGLSSTDTQYF; j_gene: TRBJ2-3; d_gene: TRBD2; v_gene: TRBV4-2; abundance: -
CDR3nt: TGTGCCAGCAGAGACAGGGGGTGGACAGATACGCAGTATTTT; CDR3aa: CASRDRGWTDTQYF; j_gene: TRBJ2-3; d_gene: TRBD1; v_gene: TRBV28; abundance: -
CDR3nt: TGCGCCAGCAGCTTGGAAAGGGGTCTCGGCTACACCTTC; CDR3aa: CASSLERGLGYTF; j_gene: TRBJ1-2; d_gene: -; v_gene: TRBV5-1; abundance: few
CDR3nt: TGTGCCAGCAGTTACTCGACAGGAGAGCAGTACTTC; CDR3aa: CASSYSTGEQYF; j_gene: TRBJ2-7; d_gene: -; v_gene: TRBV6-5; abundance: -
CDR3nt: TGTGCCAGCAGACCCCGGGGAAACACCATATATTTT; CDR3aa: CASRPRGNTIYF; j_gene: TRBJ1-3; d_gene: -; v_gene: TRBV6-5; abundance: -
CDR3nt: TGTGCCACCAGCAGATCGGGACAGGGTCATGAAAAACTGTTTTTT; CDR3aa: CATSRSGQGHEKLFF; j_gene: TRBJ1-4; d_gene: TRBD1; v_gene: TRBV15; abundance: -
CDR3nt: TGTGCCAGCAGTCCACTCGGGGGGACAGGGCACAATGAGCAGTTCTTC; CDR3aa: CASSPLGGTGHNEQFF; j_gene: TRBJ2-1; d_gene: TRBD1; v_gene: TRBV6-4; abundance: -
CDR3nt: TGTGCCAGCAGCTCCCACGGGACTAGGGGGGCCGGGGAGCTGTTTTTT; CDR3aa: CASSSHGTRGAGELFF; j_gene: TRBJ2-2; d_gene: TRBD2; v_gene: TRBV7-9; abundance: -
CDR3nt: TGTGCCAGCAGCCCCCTAAGCGGGTCCTACAATGAGCAGTTCTTC; CDR3aa: CASSPLSGSYNEQFF; j_gene: TRBJ2-1; d_gene: -; v_gene: TRBV7-2; abundance: -
CDR3nt: TGTGCCAGTAGTATCGGACTATTCCTGAATCTGGGTGGCTACACCTTC; CDR3aa: CASSIGLFLNLGGYTF; j_gene: TRBJ1-2; d_gene: -; v_gene: TRBV19; abundance: -
CDR3nt: TGTGCCAGCAGCGCCGGACAGGGATTTGAAAAACTGTTTTTT; CDR3aa: CASSAGQGFEKLFF; j_gene: TRBJ1-4; d_gene: TRBD1; v_gene: TRBV25-1; abundance: -
CDR3nt: TGTGCCTGGACGAGGGGGAATGAGCAGTTCTTC; CDR3aa: CAWTRGNEQFF; j_gene: TRBJ2-1; d_gene: -; v_gene: TRBV30; abundance: -
CDR3nt: TGTGCCAGCAGTTACGGCCCCGGGACAGGGGATGGCTACACCTTC; CDR3aa: CASSYGPGTGDGYTF; j_gene: TRBJ1-2; d_gene: TRBD1; v_gene: TRBV6-5; abundance: -
CDR3nt: TGTGCCAGCAGCGTAGGACAGGCCCGCTCCTACGAGCAGTACTTC; CDR3aa: CASSVGQARSYEQYF; j_gene: TRBJ2-7; d_gene: -; v_gene: TRBV9; abundance: -
CDR3nt: TGTGCCAGCTCACCACGACAGGGCGTAAGGGGCTACACCTTC; CDR3aa: CASSPRQGVRGYTF; j_gene: TRBJ1-2; d_gene: TRBD1; v_gene: TRBV18; abundance: -
CDR3nt: TGTGCCAGCAGCCAGTTGAGGGGGGGCCTGGCAGATACGCAGTATTTT; CDR3aa: CASSQLRGGLADTQYF; j_gene: TRBJ2-3; d_gene: -; v_gene: TRBV3-1/TRBV3-2; abundance: few
CDR3nt: TGTGCCTGGAGTGTAAGGCGGGACCTTGGCTACACCTTC; CDR3aa: CAWSVRRDLGYTF; j_gene: TRBJ1-2; d_gene: -; v_gene: TRBV30; abundance: -
CDR3nt: TGTGCCTGGAGTGTAAGATTGTTCGTGGGCGGGCCTGAAGCTTTCTTT; CDR3aa: CAWSVRLFVGGPEAFF; j_gene: TRBJ1-1; d_gene: -; v_gene: TRBV30; abundance: -
CDR3nt: TGTGCCAGCAGCTTACGCACTGCGTACCAAGAGACCCAGTACTTC; CDR3aa: CASSLRTAYQETQYF; j_gene: TRBJ2-5; d_gene: -; v_gene: TRBV7-6; abundance: -
CDR3nt: TGCGCCAGCAGCCCGTCCGGGTTCGCTAATGAAAAACTGTTTTTT; CDR3aa: CASSPSGFANEKLFF; j_gene: TRBJ1-4; d_gene: -; v_gene: TRBV4-3; abundance: -
CDR3nt: TGTGCCAGCAGCCCTTGGGGCGGGGGGGCCGACGGGGAGCTGTTTTTT; CDR3aa: CASSPWGGGADGELFF; j_gene: TRBJ2-2; d_gene: TRBD2; v_gene: TRBV6-2/TRBV6-3; abundance: -
CDR3nt: TGCAGCGTTGAAGATTGTCGGCGGATATGTCAGCCCCAGCATTTT; CDR3aa: CSVEDCRRICQPQHF; j_gene: TRBJ1-5; d_gene: -; v_gene: TRBV29-1; abundance: -
CDR3nt: TGCGCCAGCAGCGACGGGACAGGGGGTAGACCAGATACGCAGTATTTT; CDR3aa: CASSDGTGGRPDTQYF; j_gene: TRBJ2-3; d_gene: TRBD1; v_gene: TRBV5-1; abundance: -
CDR3nt: TGCGCCAGCAGCTTGGAACGGGGGGGCCCAGGCACAGATACGCAGTATTTT; CDR3aa: CASSLERGGPGTDTQYF; j_gene: TRBJ2-3; d_gene: TRBD2; v_gene: TRBV5-1; abundance: -
CDR3nt: TGTGCCAGCAGTTTGACTGGGACAGGGACAGATACGCAGTATTTT; CDR3aa: CASSLTGTGTDTQYF; j_gene: TRBJ2-3; d_gene: TRBD1; v_gene: TRBV28; abundance: once
CDR3nt: TGTGCCAGCAGTCCCAGCGAGAGCTCCTACAATGAGCAGTTCTTC; CDR3aa: CASSPSESSYNEQFF; j_gene: TRBJ2-1; d_gene: -; v_gene: TRBV7-9; abundance: -
CDR3nt: TGTGCCAGCAGCTTTTCGTCGGACCAAGAGACCCAGTACTTC; CDR3aa: CASSFSSDQETQYF; j_gene: TRBJ2-5; d_gene: -; v_gene: TRBV9; abundance: -
CDR3nt: TGTGCCAGCAGCTTTAGTGAGGCGGGGCGAGGCGAGCAGTACTTC; CDR3aa: CASSFSEAGRGEQYF; j_gene: TRBJ2-7; d_gene: -; v_gene: TRBV7-9; abundance: -
CDR3nt: TGTGCCTGGAGAAACCTAGGGGGCGGCTACGAGCAGTACTTC; CDR3aa: CAWRNLGGGYEQYF; j_gene: TRBJ2-7; d_gene: TRBD1; v_gene: TRBV30; abundance: -
CDR3nt: TGTGCCAGCAGTTACGAGAGGCCAGCTAACTATGGCTACACCTTC; CDR3aa: CASSYERPANYGYTF; j_gene: TRBJ1-2; d_gene: -; v_gene: TRBV6-6; abundance: -
CDR3nt: TGTGCCAGCAGTGAATTAAGGGACTATGGCGAGCAGTTCTTC; CDR3aa: CASSELRDYGEQFF; j_gene: TRBJ2-1; d_gene: TRBD2; v_gene: TRBV6-1; abundance: -
CDR3nt: TGCGCCAGCAGCCGGGGGCTTAATGAGCAGTTCTTC; CDR3aa: CASSRGLNEQFF; j_gene: TRBJ2-1; d_gene: -; v_gene: TRBV4-1; abundance: -
CDR3nt: TGTGCCAGCAGCGTGCAGGGGGCGCGAAACACCATATATTTT; CDR3aa: CASSVQGARNTIYF; j_gene: TRBJ1-3; d_gene: TRBD1; v_gene: TRBV9; abundance: -
CDR3nt: TGTGCCAGCAGCTTAGAGGGGTTCTATGGCTACACCTTC; CDR3aa: CASSLEGFYGYTF; j_gene: TRBJ1-2; d_gene: -; v_gene: TRBV7-6; abundance: -
CDR3nt: TGTGCCAGCAGCGTTGCGGGGGAGGGCTACGAGCAGTACTTC; CDR3aa: CASSVAGEGYEQYF; j_gene: TRBJ2-7; d_gene: TRBD2; v_gene: TRBV9; abundance: -
CDR3nt: TGTGCCAGCAGCCAGACAGGGGGGGACACTGAAGCTTTCTTT; CDR3aa: CASSQTGGDTEAFF; j_gene: TRBJ1-1; d_gene: TRBD1; v_gene: TRBV7-2; abundance: -
CDR3nt: TGTGCCAGCAGCCGCGGGACTAGCGGAGGGGCCCAGCTGTTTTTT; CDR3aa: CASSRGTSGGAQLFF; j_gene: TRBJ2-2; d_gene: TRBD2; v_gene: TRBV11-2; abundance: -